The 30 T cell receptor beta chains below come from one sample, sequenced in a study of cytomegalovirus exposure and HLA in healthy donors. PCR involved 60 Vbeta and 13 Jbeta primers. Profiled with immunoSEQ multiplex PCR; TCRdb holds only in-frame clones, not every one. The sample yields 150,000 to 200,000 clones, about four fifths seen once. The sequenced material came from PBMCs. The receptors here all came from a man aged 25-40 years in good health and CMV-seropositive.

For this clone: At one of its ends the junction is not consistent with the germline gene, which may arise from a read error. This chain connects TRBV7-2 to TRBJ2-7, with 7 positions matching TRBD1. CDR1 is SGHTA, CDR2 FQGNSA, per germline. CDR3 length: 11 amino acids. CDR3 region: CASSDRAEQHF. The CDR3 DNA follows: TGTGCCAGCAGCGACAGGGCCGAGCAGCACTTC. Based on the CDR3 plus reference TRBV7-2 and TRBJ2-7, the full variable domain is GAGVSQSPSNKVTEKGKDVELRCDPISGHTALYWYRQSLGQGLEFLIYFQGNSAPDKSGLPSDRFSAERTGGSVSTLTIQRTQQEDSAVYLCASSDRAEQHFGPGTRLTVT.

In DNA form, the CDR3 reads TGTGCCAGCAGCACCTCCGGGGGAGCGGGAGACACAGATACGCAGTATTTT. This encodes CASSTSGGAGDTDTQYF. This chain joins TRBV7-3 and TRBJ2-3; TRBD2 aligns across 8 bases. The germline gives CDR1 SGHTA, CDR2 FQGTGA. The CDR3 extends over 17 amino acids. Trimming took 5 bases from V and 2 from J; bases not matched to a gene: 12. Looking up the rest from reference TRBV7-3 and TRBJ2-3 gives the full variable domain: GAGVSQTPSNKVTEKGKYVELRCDPISGHTALYWYRQSLGQGPEFLIYFQGTGAADDSGLPNDRFFAVRPEGSVSTLKIQRTERGDSAVYLCASSTSGGAGDTDTQYFGPGTRLTVL.

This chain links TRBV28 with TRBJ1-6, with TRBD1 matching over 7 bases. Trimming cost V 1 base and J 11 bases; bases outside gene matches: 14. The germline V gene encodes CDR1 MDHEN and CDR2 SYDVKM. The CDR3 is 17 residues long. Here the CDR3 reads CASSLLYLRDREPPLHF. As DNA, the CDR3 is TGTGCCAGCAGTTTATTGTATTTGAGGGACAGAGAGCCACCCCTCCACTTT.

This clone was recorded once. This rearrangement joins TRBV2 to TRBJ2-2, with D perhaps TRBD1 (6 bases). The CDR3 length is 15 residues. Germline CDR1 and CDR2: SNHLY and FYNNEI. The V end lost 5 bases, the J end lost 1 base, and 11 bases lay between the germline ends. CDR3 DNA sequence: TGTGCCAGCAGTACCGGGACATTGAACACCGGGGAGCTGTTTTTT. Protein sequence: CASSTGTLNTGELFF.

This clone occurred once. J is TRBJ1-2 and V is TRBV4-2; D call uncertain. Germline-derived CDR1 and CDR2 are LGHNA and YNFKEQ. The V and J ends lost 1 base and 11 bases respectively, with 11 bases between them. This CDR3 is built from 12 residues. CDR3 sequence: CASSQVGERYTF. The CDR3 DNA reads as TGTGCCAGCAGCCAAGTCGGGGAGCGGTACACCTTC.

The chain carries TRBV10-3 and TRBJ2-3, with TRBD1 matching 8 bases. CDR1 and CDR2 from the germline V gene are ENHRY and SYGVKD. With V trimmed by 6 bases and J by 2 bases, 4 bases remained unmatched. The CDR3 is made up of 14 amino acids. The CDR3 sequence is CAISGTGYTDTQYF. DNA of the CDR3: TGTGCCATCAGCGGGACAGGTTACACAGATACGCAGTATTTT.

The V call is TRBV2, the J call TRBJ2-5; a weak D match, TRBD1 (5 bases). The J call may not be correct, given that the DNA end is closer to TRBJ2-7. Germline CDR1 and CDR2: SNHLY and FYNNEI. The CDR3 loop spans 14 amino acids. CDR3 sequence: CASSRAGWSYEQYF. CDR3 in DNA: TGTGCCAGCAGTCGGGCAGGGTGGTCCTACGAGCAGTACTTC.

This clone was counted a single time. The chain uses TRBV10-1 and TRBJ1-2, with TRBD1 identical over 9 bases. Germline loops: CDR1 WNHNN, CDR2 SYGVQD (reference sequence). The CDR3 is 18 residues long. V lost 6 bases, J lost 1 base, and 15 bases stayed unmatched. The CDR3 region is CASSPRGGQGLFNYGYTF. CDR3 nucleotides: TGCGCCAGCAGCCCGAGGGGGGGACAGGGCCTCTTTAACTATGGCTACACCTTC.

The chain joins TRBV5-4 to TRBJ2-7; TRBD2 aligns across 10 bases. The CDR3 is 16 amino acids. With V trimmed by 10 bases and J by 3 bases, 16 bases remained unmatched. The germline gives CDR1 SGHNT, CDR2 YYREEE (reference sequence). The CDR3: CAFQNGGASGSYEQYF. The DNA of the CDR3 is TGTGCCTTCCAAAACGGTGGGGCTAGCGGGAGCTACGAGCAGTACTTC.

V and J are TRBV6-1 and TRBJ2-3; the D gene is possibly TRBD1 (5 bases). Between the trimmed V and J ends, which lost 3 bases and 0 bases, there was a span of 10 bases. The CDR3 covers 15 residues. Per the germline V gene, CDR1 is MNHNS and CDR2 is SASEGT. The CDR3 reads CASSDYAGSTDTQYF. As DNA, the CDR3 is TGTGCCAGCAGTGATTATGCAGGGAGCACAGATACGCAGTATTTT.

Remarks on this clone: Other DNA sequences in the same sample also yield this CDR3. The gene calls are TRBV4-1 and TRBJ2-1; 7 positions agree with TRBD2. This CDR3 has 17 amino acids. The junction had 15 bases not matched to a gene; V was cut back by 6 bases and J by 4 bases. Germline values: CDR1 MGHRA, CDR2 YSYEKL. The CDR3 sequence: CASSLQAGPSGYNEQFF. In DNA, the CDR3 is TGCGCCAGCAGTCTCCAGGCGGGGCCTAGCGGTTACAATGAGCAGTTCTTC.

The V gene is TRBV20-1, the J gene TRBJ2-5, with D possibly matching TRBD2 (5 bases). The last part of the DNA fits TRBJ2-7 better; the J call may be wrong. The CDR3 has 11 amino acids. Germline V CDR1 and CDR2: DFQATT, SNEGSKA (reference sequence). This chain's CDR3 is CSALRDYEQYF. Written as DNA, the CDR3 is TGCAGTGCTCTCCGGGACTACGAGCAGTACTTC.

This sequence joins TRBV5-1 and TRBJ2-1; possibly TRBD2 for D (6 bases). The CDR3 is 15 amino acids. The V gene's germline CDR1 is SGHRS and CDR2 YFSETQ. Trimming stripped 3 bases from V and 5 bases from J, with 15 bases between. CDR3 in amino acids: CASSSGTLTNNEQFF. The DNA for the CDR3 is TGCGCCAGCAGCTCTGGGACTCTAACCAACAATGAGCAGTTCTTC. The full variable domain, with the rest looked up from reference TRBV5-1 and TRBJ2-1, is KAGVTQTPRYLIKTRGQQVTLSCSPISGHRSVSWYQQTPGQGLQFLFEYFSETQRNKGNFPGRFSGRQFSNSRSEMNVSTLELGDSALYLCASSSGTLTNNEQFFGPGTRLTVL.

CDR3 residues: CASSQGRPTDTQYF. CDR3 nucleotide sequence: TGTGCCAGCAGCCAAGGGCGGCCCACAGATACGCAGTATTTT. J is TRBJ2-3 and V is TRBV14, with D unclear. Per germline, CDR1 SGHDN and CDR2 FVKESK. With 1 base removed from V and 2 bases from J, the gap between germline ends came to 7 bases. The length of the CDR3 is 14 residues.

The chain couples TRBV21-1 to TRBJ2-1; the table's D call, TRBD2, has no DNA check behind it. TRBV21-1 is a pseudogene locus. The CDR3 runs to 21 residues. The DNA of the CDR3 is TGTGCCAGCAGCAAGGCCCGGACCGCCGGGACTAGCGGGAAGAGGTACAATGAGCAGTTCTTC. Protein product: CASSKARTAGTSGKRYNEQFF.

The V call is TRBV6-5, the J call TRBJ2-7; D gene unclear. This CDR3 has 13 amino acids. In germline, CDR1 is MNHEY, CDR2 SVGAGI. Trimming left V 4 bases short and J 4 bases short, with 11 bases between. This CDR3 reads CASSLAFGYEQYF. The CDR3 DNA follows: TGTGCCAGCAGTTTAGCTTTCGGGTACGAGCAGTACTTC.

CDR3 region: CASILLSSGASTDTQYF. CDR3 DNA: TGTGCCAGCATCCTACTTTCTAGCGGGGCGAGCACAGATACGCAGTATTTT. The chain recombines TRBV4-2 with TRBJ2-3; 9 bases match TRBD2. CDR1 is LGHNA, CDR2 YNFKEQ, per germline. Germline trimming cut 7 bases from V and 0 bases from J; bases unmatched to any gene: 11. CDR3 length: 17 residues.

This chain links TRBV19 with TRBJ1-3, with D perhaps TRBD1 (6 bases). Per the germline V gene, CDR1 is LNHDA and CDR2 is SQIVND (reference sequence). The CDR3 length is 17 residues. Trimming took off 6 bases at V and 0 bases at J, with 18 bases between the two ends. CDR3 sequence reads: CASRIQGQGASGNTIYF. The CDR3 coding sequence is TGTGCCAGTAGAATCCAGGGGCAAGGGGCCTCTGGAAACACCATATATTTT.

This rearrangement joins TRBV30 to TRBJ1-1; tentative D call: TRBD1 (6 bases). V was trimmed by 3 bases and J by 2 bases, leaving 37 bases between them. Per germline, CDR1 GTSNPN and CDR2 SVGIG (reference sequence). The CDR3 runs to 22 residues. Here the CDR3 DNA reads TGTGCCTGGAGGCCCCGTAACAGGGAAGGAGCCCCTCAATACAGCTCAAACACTGAAGCTTTCTTT. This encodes CAWRPRNREGAPQYSSNTEAFF.

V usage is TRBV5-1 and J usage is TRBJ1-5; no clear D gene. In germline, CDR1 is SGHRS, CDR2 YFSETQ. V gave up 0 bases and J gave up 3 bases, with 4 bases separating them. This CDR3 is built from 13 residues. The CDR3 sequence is CASSLGANQPQHF. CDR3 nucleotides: TGCGCCAGCAGCTTGGGGGCCAATCAGCCCCAGCATTTT.

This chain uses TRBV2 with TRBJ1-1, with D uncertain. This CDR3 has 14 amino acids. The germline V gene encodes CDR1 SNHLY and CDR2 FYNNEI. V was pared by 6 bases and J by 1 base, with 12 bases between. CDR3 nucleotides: TGTGCCAGCAGCAGATCGGACTGGAACACTGAAGCTTTCTTT. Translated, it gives CASSRSDWNTEAFF.

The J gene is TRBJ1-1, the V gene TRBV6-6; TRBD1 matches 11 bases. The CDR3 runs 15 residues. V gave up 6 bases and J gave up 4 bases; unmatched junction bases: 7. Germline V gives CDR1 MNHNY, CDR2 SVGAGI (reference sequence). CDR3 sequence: CASRPSGTGGTEAFF. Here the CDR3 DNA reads TGTGCCAGCAGACCCTCCGGGACAGGGGGCACTGAAGCTTTCTTT.

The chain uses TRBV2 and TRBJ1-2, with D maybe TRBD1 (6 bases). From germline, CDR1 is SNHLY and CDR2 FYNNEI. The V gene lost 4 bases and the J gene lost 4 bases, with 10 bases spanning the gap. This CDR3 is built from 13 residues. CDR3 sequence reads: CASSAAGAYGYTF. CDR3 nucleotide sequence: TGTGCCAGCAGTGCTGCGGGGGCCTATGGCTACACCTTC. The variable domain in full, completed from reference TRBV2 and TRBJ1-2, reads EPEVTQTPSHQVTQMGQEVILRCVPISNHLYFYWYRQILGQKVEFLVSFYNNEISEKSEIFDDQFSVERPDGSNFTLKIRSTKLEDSAMYFCASSAAGAYGYTFGSGTRLTVV.

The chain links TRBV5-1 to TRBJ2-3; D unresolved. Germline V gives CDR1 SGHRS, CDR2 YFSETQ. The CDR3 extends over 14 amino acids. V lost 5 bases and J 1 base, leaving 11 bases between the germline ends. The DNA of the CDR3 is TGCGCCAGCAGTGCCGCGAGCCGCACAGATACGCAGTATTTT. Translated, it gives CASSAASRTDTQYF.

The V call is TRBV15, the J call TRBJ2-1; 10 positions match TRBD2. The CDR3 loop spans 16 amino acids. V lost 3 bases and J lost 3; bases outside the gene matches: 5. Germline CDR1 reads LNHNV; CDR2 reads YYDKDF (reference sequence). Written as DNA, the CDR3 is TGTGCCACCAGCAGGCAAAGACTAGCGGGCTACAATGAGCAGTTCTTC. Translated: CATSRQRLAGYNEQFF.

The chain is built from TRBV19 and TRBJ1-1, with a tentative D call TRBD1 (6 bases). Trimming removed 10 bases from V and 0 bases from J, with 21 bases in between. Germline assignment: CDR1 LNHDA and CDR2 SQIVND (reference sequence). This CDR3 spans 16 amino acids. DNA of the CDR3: TGTGCCACGACGAACAGGGAAATCCCCGTGAACACTGAAGCTTTCTTT. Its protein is CATTNREIPVNTEAFF.

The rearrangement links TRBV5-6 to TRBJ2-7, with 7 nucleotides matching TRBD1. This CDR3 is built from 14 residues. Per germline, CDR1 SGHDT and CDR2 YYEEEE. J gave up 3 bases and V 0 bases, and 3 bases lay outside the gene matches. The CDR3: CASSLEGARYEQYF. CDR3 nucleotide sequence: TGTGCCAGCAGCTTGGAGGGGGCGCGCTACGAGCAGTACTTC.

CDR3 sequence: CASRLAGGLYNEQFF. The CDR3 nucleotides read TGTGCCAGCAGGTTAGCGGGAGGCCTTTACAATGAGCAGTTCTTC. The chain combines TRBV9 with TRBJ2-1; 10 nucleotides align to TRBD2. After removal of 5 bases from V and 4 bases from J, the junction contained 6 bases not matched to a gene. The germline gives CDR1 SGDLS, CDR2 YYNGEE. The CDR3 is 15 amino acids.

The CDR3 nucleotides read TGTGCCAGCAGTTTATACCCGGACAGGGACACTGAAGCTTTCTTT. Its translation: CASSLYPDRDTEAFF. The V and J genes are TRBV27 and TRBJ1-1, with 8 bases matching TRBD1. Germline lookup yields CDR1 MNHEY and CDR2 SMNVEV (reference sequence). J gave up 3 bases and V 1 base, and 4 bases lay outside the gene matches. This CDR3 region has 15 residues.

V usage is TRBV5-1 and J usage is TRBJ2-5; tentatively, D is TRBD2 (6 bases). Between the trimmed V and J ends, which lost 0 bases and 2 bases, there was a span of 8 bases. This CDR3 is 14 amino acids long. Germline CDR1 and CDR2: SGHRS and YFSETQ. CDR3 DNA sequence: TGCGCCAGCAGCTTGGGGGGGACTCAAGAGACCCAGTACTTC. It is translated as CASSLGGTQETQYF.